This T cell receptor (beta chain) was captured by sequencing in a study of T cells in Graves' hyperthyroidism and ophthalmopathy. Template material for amplifying TCR beta CDR3 regions consisted of RNA transcripts. Carried out on the TCR CDR3, a first-round RT-PCR used the HTBI primer set. One entry per CDR3 protein results from TCRdb running MiXCR on the multiplex PCR reads. The table records some 550,000 distinct CDR3 sequences, under 25% of them present only once. The CDR3 is 14 residues long. Germline V gives CDR1 SQVTM, CDR2 ANQGSEA. The sample holds many counts of this clonotype. The V and J genes are TRBV29-1 and TRBJ1-1; possible D gene TRBD1, 5 bases. This sequence originates from a young man with Graves' hyperthyroidism. The sample consisted of blood. This CDR3 is CGTLQQVLNTEAFF. The CDR3 DNA reads as TGCGGAACTCTCCAACAGGTCCTGAACACTGAAGCTTTCTTT.